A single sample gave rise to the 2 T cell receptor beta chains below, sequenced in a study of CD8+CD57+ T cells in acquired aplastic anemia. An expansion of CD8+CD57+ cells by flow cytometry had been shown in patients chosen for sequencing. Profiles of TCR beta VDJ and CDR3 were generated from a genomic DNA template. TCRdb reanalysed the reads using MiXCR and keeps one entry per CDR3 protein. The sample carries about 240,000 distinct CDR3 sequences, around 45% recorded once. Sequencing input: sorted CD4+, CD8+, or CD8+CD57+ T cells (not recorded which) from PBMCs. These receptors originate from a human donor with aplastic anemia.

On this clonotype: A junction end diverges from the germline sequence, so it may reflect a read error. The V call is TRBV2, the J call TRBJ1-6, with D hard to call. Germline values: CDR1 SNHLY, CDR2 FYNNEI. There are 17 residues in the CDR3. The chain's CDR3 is CAGSESLGGEYNSPLHF. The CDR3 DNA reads TGTGCCGGCAGTGAATCCTTGGGTGGGGAATATAATTCACCCCTCCACTTT. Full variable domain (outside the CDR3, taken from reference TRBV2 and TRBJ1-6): EPEVTQTPSHQVTQMGQEVILRCVPISNHLYFYWYRQILGQKVEFLVSFYNNEISEKSEIFDDQFSVERPDGSNFTLKIRSTKLEDSAMYFCAGSESLGGEYNSPLHFGNGTRLTVT.

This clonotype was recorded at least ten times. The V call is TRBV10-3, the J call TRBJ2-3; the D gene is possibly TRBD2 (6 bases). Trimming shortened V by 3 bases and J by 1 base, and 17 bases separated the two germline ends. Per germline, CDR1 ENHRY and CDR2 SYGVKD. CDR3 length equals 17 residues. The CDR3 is CAISDSGAPGGTDTQYF. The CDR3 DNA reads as TGTGCCATCAGTGATAGCGGAGCCCCGGGTGGCACAGATACGCAGTATTTT.